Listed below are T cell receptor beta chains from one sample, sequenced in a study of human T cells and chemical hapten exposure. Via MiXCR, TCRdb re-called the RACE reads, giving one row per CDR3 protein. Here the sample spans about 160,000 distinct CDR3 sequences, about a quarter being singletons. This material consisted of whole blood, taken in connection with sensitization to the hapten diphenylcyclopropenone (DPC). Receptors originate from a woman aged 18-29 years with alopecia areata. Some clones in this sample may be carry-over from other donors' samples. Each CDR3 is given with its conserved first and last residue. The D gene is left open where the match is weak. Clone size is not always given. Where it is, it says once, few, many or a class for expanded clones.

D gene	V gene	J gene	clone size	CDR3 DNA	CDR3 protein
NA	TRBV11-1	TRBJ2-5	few	TGTGCCAGCAGCCCCCGAAGGACTTGGGAGACCCAGTACTTC	CASSPRRTWETQYF
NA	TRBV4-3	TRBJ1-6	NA	TGCGCCAGCAGCCAAGCCCTTCTTTCACCCCTCCACTTT	CASSQALLSPLHF
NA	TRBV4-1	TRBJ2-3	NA	TGCGCCAGCAGCCAACCCTTCGATACGCAGTATTTT	CASSQPFDTQYF
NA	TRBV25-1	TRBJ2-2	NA	TGTGCCAGCAGTGGTCCTATTAAAAGGGTTGGCGGGGAGCTGTTTTTT	CASSGPIKRVGGELFF
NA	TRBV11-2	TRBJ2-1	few	TGTGCCAGCAGCTTAGCCCCCCCCGATGAGCAGTTCTTC	CASSLAPPDEQFF
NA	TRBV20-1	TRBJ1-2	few	TGCACCTCCCAACGATCGGTAGATGGCTATGGCTACACCTTC	CTSQRSVDGYGYTF
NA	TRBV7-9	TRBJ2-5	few	TGTGCCAGCAGCTACGACACCAAAGAGACCCAGTACTTC	CASSYDTKETQYF
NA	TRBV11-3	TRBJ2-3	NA	TGTGCCAGCAGCCCCCAGGGATCAACAGATACGCAGTATTTT	CASSPQGSTDTQYF
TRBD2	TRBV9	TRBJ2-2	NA	TGTGCCAGCCGCGGGGGGTCTGCCGGGGAGCTGTTTTTT	CASRGGSAGELFF
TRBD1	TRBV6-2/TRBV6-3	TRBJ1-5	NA	TGTGCCAGCATGACAGGGGGGTATAGCAATCAGCCCCAGCATTTT	CASMTGGYSNQPQHF
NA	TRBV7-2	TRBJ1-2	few	TGTGCCAGCAGCTTAGCAAACGGGGCGAACTATGGCTACACCTTC	CASSLANGANYGYTF
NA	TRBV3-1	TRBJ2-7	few	TGTGCCAGCAGCACGAAATTCGTCTCCTACGAGCAGTACTTC	CASSTKFVSYEQYF